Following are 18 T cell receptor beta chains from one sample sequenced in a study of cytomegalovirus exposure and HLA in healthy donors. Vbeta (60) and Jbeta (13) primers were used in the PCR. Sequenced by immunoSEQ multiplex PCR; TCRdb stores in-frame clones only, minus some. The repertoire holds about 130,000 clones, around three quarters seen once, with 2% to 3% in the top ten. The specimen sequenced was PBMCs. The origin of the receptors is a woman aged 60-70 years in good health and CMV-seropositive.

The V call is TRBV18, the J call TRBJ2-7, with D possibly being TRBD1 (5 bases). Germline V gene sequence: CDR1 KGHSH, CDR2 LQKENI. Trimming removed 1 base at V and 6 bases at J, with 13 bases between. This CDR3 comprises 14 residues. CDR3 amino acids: CASSPQSGNSEQYF. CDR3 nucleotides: TGTGCCAGCTCACCACAGTCAGGGAATAGCGAGCAGTACTTC.

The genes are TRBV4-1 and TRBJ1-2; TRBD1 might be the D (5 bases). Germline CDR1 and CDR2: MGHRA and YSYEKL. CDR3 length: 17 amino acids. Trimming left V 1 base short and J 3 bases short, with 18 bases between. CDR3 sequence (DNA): TGCGCCAGCAGCCAAGCCGGGGGAGTCGGGACTCACTATGGCTACACCTTC. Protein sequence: CASSQAGGVGTHYGYTF.

The DNA of the CDR3 is TGCGCCAGCAGCCGCAGCGGGCAGGGTGGCGATCAGCCCCAGCATTTT. Protein product: CASSRSGQGGDQPQHF. The J gene is TRBJ1-5, the V gene TRBV4-1; possibly TRBD1 for D (5 bases). Trimming removed 4 bases at V and 5 bases at J, with 18 bases between. Germline V gene lookup returns CDR1 MGHRA and CDR2 YSYEKL. This CDR3 comprises 16 residues.

The DNA for the CDR3 is TGTGCCAGCAGCTTAGAATTTGGCCGGCCGGGCGAGCAGTACTTC. It encodes CASSLEFGRPGEQYF. The rearrangement links TRBV7-2 to TRBJ2-7; D ambiguous. V lost 1 base and J lost 6, with 16 bases in between. CDR3 length equals 15 residues. Germline values: CDR1 SGHTA, CDR2 FQGNSA.

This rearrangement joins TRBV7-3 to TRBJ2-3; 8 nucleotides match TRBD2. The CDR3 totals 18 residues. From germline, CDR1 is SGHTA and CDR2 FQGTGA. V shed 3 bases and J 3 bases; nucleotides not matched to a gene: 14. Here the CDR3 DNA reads TGTGCCAGCAGCTTTGGACCTGGGAGCGGGGGAGAGACAGATACGCAGTATTTT. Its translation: CASSFGPGSGGETDTQYF.

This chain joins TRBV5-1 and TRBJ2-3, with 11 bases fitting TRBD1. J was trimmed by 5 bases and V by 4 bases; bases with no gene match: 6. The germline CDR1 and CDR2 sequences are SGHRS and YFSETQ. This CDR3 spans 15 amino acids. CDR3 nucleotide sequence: TGCGCCAGCAGCCCGGGACAGGGGGGACTAGATACGCAGTATTTT. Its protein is CASSPGQGGLDTQYF.

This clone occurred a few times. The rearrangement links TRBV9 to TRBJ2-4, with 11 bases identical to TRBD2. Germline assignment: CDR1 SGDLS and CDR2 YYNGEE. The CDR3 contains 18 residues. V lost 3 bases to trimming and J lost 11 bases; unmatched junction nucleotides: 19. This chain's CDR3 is CASSATLSSGGPLEVQYF. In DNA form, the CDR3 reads TGTGCCAGCAGCGCTACACTCTCTAGCGGGGGGCCACTGGAGGTTCAGTACTTC.

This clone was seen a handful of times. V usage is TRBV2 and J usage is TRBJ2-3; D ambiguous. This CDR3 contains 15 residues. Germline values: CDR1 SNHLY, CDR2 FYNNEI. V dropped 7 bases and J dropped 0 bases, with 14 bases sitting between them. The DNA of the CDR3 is TGTGCCAGCACCGCCTTGGCGGATAGCACAGATACGCAGTATTTT. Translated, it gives CASTALADSTDTQYF.

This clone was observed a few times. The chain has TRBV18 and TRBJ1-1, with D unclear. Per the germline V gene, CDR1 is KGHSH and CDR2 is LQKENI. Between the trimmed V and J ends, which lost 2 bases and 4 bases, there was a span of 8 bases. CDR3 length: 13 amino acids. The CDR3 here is CASSPGSGTEAFF. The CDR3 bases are TGTGCCAGCTCACCAGGCAGTGGCACTGAAGCTTTCTTT.

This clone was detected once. The chain's CDR3 is CASSLQGAGAPLHF. DNA of the CDR3: TGTGCCAGCAGCCTCCAGGGGGCTGGTGCACCCCTCCACTTT. The chain recombines TRBV9 with TRBJ1-6, with 8 bases matching TRBD1. Trimming cost V 4 bases and J 11 bases; bases outside gene matches: 8. The CDR3 is 14 amino acids. Germline CDR1 and CDR2: SGDLS and YYNGEE.

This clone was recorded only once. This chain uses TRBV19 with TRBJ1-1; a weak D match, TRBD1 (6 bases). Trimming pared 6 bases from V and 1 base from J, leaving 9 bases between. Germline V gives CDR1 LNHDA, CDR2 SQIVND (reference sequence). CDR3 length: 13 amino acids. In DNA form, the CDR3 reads TGTGCCAGTAGCCAGGGGACGAACACTGAAGCTTTCTTT. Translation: CASSQGTNTEAFF.

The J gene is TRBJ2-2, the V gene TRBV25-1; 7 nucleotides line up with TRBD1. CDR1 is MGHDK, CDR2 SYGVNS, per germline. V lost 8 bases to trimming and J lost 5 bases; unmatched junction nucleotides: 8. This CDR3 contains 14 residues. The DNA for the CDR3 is TGTGCCAGCTCTAGGGGGCCGGGGACCGGGGAGCTGTTTTTT. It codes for CASSRGPGTGELFF.

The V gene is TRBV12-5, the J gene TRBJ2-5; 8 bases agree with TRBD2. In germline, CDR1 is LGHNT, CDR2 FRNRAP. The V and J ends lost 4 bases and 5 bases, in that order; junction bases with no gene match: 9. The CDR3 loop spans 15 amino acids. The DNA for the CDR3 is TGTGCTAGTGGTTCCCCGGATAGCGGGGAGGAGACCCAGTACTTC. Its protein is CASGSPDSGEETQYF.

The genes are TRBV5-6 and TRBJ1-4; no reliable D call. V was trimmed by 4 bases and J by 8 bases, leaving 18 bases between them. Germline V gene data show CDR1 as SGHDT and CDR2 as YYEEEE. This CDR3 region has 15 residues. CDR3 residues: CASSTLSREGEKLFF. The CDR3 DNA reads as TGTGCCAGCAGCACCCTAAGCCGGGAAGGCGAAAAACTGTTTTTT.

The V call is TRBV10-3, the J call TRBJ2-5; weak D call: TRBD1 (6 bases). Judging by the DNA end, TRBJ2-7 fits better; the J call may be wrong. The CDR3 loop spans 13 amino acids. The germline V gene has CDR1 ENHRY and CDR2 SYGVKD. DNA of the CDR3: TGTGCCATCAGTGAGTCTGGGGGCCACGAGCAGTACTTC. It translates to CAISESGGHEQYF.

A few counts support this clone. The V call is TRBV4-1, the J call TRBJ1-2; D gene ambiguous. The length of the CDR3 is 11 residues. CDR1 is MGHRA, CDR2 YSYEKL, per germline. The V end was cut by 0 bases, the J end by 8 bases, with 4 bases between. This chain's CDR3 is CASSQDRGYTF. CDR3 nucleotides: TGCGCCAGCAGCCAAGATAGAGGCTACACCTTC.

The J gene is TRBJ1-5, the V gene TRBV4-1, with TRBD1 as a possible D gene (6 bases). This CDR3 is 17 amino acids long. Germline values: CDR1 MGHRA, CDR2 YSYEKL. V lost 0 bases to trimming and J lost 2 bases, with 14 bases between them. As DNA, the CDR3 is TGCGCCAGCAGCCAAGATCGGGGGGCGAGGGGCAATCAGCCCCAGCATTTT. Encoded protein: CASSQDRGARGNQPQHF.

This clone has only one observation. The DNA of the CDR3 is TGTGCCATCAGGGGGGGGTCCCAAGGCACAGATACGCAGTATTTT. It specifies CAIRGGSQGTDTQYF. The chain carries TRBV10-3 and TRBJ2-3; the match to TRBD2 covers 7 bases. CDR3 length: 15 residues. CDR1 ENHRY and CDR2 SYGVKD come from the germline V gene. Trimming cost V 6 bases and J 1 base; bases outside gene matches: 7.